This note documents a single T cell receptor beta chain sequence. As yet, its antigen is unknown. Template switching supplied a universal primer site; unique molecular identifiers were carried on the cDNA. Each CDR3 protein is one row after TCRdb ran MiXCR on the 5' RACE reads. This table has some 710,000 distinct CDR3 sequences, 5.5% to 7.5% appearing once. CDR1 and CDR2 from the germline V gene are DFQATT and SNEGSKA (reference sequence). The CDR3 consists of 17 residues. V lost 0 bases, J lost 5 bases, and 10 bases stayed unmatched. This sample stems from a study of identical twins. Whole-study findings and limits: Researchers reported weaker excess twin sharing in beta out-of-frame sequences.

The sample consisted of naive T cells sorted from blood. The chain combines TRBV20-1 with TRBJ2-4; 10 nucleotides agree with TRBD2. This receptor was obtained from a man aged 18 to 35 in good health. CDR3 bases: TGCAGTGCTAGAGATCCGAAGCGGGAGGGGGCGGAAAACATTCAGTACTTC. It specifies CSARDPKREGAENIQYF.